A single sample is the source of the 19 T cell receptor beta chains below, sequenced in a study of T cells in tuberculosis. This sample's time point: new active TB diagnosis, blood taken before or within 7 days of starting treatment. The method was immunoSEQ multiplex PCR; TCRdb's version includes in-frame clones alone and lacks a portion of them. The sample includes tens of thousands of clones, more than 85% of them seen just once. The sequenced sample was PBMCs, obtained at tuberculosis diagnosis. Receptor source: an adult with tuberculosis.

This rearrangement joins TRBV19 to TRBJ2-6, with D tentatively TRBD1 (5 bases). There are 14 residues in the CDR3. Germline V gene data show CDR1 as LNHDA and CDR2 as SQIVND (reference sequence). The V end was cut by 2 bases, the J end by 12 bases, with 14 bases between. Here the CDR3 DNA reads TGTGCCAGTAGTATACTCAGCAGGGAAGGCGTCCTGACTTTC. It specifies CASSILSREGVLTF. Together with reference TRBV19 and TRBJ2-6, the CDR3 gives the full variable domain: DGGITQSPKYLFRKEGQNVTLSCEQNLNHDAMYWYRQDPGQGLRLIYYSQIVNDFQKGDIAEGYSVSREKKESFPLTVTSAQKNPTAFYLCASSILSREGVLTFGAGSRLTVL.

This chain connects TRBV6-5 to TRBJ1-5, with TRBD1 as a possible D gene (6 bases). V lost 2 bases, J lost 4 bases, and 12 bases lay in between. Looked up from germline, CDR1 is MNHEY and CDR2 is SVGAGI. The CDR3 runs to 15 residues. The CDR3 DNA is TGTGCCAGCAGTTACGCGGGGGGGCTAAATCAGCCCCAGCATTTT. It codes for CASSYAGGLNQPQHF.

This clone was detected only a few times. The chain couples TRBV15 to TRBJ1-3; D not certain. V lost 1 base to trimming and J lost 1 base, with 8 bases between them. CDR1 and CDR2 (germline): LNHNV, YYDKDF (reference sequence). This CDR3 region has 15 residues. Here the CDR3 DNA reads TGTGCCACCAGCAGAGGAACTGAGTCTGGAAACACCATATATTTT. Encoded protein: CATSRGTESGNTIYF.

This clone appeared a single time. The CDR3 sequence is CASSIGSGFGDTQYF. CDR3 nucleotide sequence: TGTGCCAGTAGTATAGGAAGCGGGTTTGGGGATACGCAGTATTTT. The chain couples TRBV19 to TRBJ2-3, with TRBD2 as a possible D gene (6 bases). This CDR3 region has 15 residues. The V gene lost 1 base and the J gene lost 6 bases, with 14 bases spanning the gap. Germline CDR1 reads LNHDA; CDR2 reads SQIVND (reference sequence).

This clone was counted once. The rearrangement joins TRBV30 to TRBJ2-1; TRBD2 matches 7 bases. Germline lookup yields CDR1 GTSNPN and CDR2 SVGIG (reference sequence). CDR3 length equals 14 residues. V trimming: 4 bases; J trimming: 5 bases; junction bases outside the gene matches: 8. CDR3 in amino acids: CAWTVGRGNNEQFF. The CDR3 nucleotides are TGTGCCTGGACCGTGGGGCGGGGGAACAATGAGCAGTTCTTC.

The chain employs TRBV6-1 and TRBJ2-7, with 12 bases aligning to TRBD2. Germline V CDR1 and CDR2: MNHNS, SASEGT. Trimming took 8 bases from V and 4 from J; bases not matched to a gene: 9. This CDR3 is built from 15 residues. The CDR3 region has the DNA TGTGCCAGCTATGGGCTAGCGGGGGGGCGATACGAGCAGTACGTC. It yields the protein CASYGLAGGRYEQYV.

This clone was observed a few times. The chain carries TRBV7-8 and TRBJ1-5; no reliable D call. V was shortened by 5 bases and J by 4 bases, with 9 bases between the two germline ends. CDR1 is SGHVS, CDR2 FQNEAQ, per germline. The CDR3 length is 13 residues. In nucleotides, the CDR3 is TGTGCCAGCAGCCCGAGGGAGAATCAGCCCCAGCATTTT. It yields the protein CASSPRENQPQHF. Complete variable domain (other parts from reference TRBV7-8 and TRBJ1-5): GAGVSQSPRYKVAKRGQDVALRCDPISGHVSLFWYQQALGQGPEFLTYFQNEAQLDKSGLPSDRFFAERPEGSVSTLKIQRTQQEDSAVYLCASSPRENQPQHFGDGTRLSIL.

This sequence joins TRBV9 and TRBJ2-7; TRBD1 matches at 7 bases. This CDR3 has 15 residues. Looked up from germline, CDR1 is SGDLS and CDR2 is YYNGEE. The junction had 5 bases not matched to a gene; V was cut back by 0 bases and J by 2 bases. The CDR3 spells CASSVDGDSPYEQYF. CDR3 in DNA: TGTGCCAGCAGCGTAGATGGGGACAGCCCCTACGAGCAGTACTTC.

The chain carries TRBV4-3 and TRBJ1-6; 8 bases are a match to TRBD1. Germline V gene sequence: CDR1 LGHNA, CDR2 YSLEER. V gave up 0 bases and J gave up 7 bases; unmatched junction bases: 5. The CDR3 sequence is 16 residues long. The CDR3 DNA follows: TGCGCCAGCAGCCAAGATAGGACAGGGTCGAATTCACCCCTCCACTTT. Translation: CASSQDRTGSNSPLHF.

The V call is TRBV6-5, the J call TRBJ2-6; 7 bases are a match to TRBD1. This CDR3 region has 15 residues. J was trimmed by 2 bases and V by 5 bases; bases with no gene match: 3. Looked up from germline, CDR1 is MNHEY and CDR2 is SVGAGI. The CDR3 nucleotides are TGTGCCAGCAGTACTACAGGGGCTGGGGCCAACGTCCTGACTTTC. This gives the protein CASSTTGAGANVLTF.

The chain links TRBV25-1 to TRBJ1-1, with 7 bases lining up with TRBD1. The germline V gene encodes CDR1 MGHDK and CDR2 SYGVNS. After removal of 2 bases from V and 5 bases from J, the junction contained 5 bases not matched to a gene. This CDR3 has 14 amino acids. Here the CDR3 DNA reads TGTGCCAGCAGTGAACGGGACAGTTGGACTGAAGCTTTCTTT. Residues: CASSERDSWTEAFF.

The J gene is TRBJ2-7, the V gene TRBV15, with TRBD1 identical over 8 bases. Germline-derived CDR1 and CDR2 are LNHNV and YYDKDF (reference sequence). The V gene end was trimmed by 0 bases and the J gene end by 1 base; junction bases not matched to a gene: 2. The CDR3 sequence is 15 residues long. CDR3 bases: TGTGCCACCAGCAGAGAGACAGGGGAATCCTACGAGCAGTACTTC. The encoded protein is CATSRETGESYEQYF.

The chain couples TRBV6-1 to TRBJ1-5; 7 bases agree with TRBD1. Germline-derived CDR1 and CDR2 are MNHNS and SASEGT. CDR3 length equals 13 residues. Losses at the gene ends were 10 bases for V and 4 bases for J; bases not matched to a gene: 7. The CDR3 here is CATQGLGNQPQHF. The CDR3 DNA follows: TGTGCCACACAGGGGTTAGGGAATCAGCCCCAGCATTTT.

The CDR3 nucleotides are TGCAGCGTTGCCGCCGACAGCAGCTCTGGAAACACCATATATTTT. This sequence encodes CSVAADSSSGNTIYF. V and J are TRBV29-1 and TRBJ1-3; a weak D match, TRBD1 (5 bases). The ends were cut back, 4 bases at V and 0 bases at J, with 13 bases in the middle. The CDR3 is 15 residues long. The germline gives CDR1 SQVTM, CDR2 ANQGSEA. Combining the CDR3 with reference TRBV29-1 and TRBJ1-3 gives the whole variable domain SAVISQKPSRDICQRGTSLTIQCQVDSQVTMMFWYRQQPGQSLTLIATANQGSEATYESGFVIDKFPISRPNLTFSTLTVSNMSPEDSSIYLCSVAADSSSGNTIYFGEGSWLTVV.

This clone showed up just once. The chain joins TRBV27 to TRBJ2-3; D may be TRBD2 (5 bases). The CDR3 spans 13 residues. Germline V lookup: CDR1 MNHEY, CDR2 SMNVEV (reference sequence). Trimming pared 7 bases from V and 7 bases from J, leaving 15 bases between. CDR3: CASNPTSGNTQYF. The CDR3 region has the DNA TGTGCCAGCAATCCGACATCGGGGAATACGCAGTATTTT.

The gene calls are TRBV5-1 and TRBJ1-2; D gene unclear. The ends were cut back, 0 bases at V and 2 bases at J, with 11 bases in the middle. In germline, CDR1 is SGHRS, CDR2 YFSETQ. The CDR3 is 15 residues long. In DNA, the CDR3 is TGCGCCAGCAGCTTGGATACGGGGAGGAACTATGGCTACACCTTC. Encoded protein: CASSLDTGRNYGYTF.

The chain has TRBV30 and TRBJ1-2; perhaps TRBD1 as D (5 bases). Germline V gene sequence: CDR1 GTSNPN, CDR2 SVGIG (reference sequence). V was clipped by 6 bases and J by 7 bases, with 18 bases between them. The CDR3 is 13 residues long. The CDR3 here is CACLAGWGFGYTF. For the CDR3, the DNA is TGTGCCTGCCTCGCAGGGTGGGGTTTTGGCTACACCTTC.

This rearrangement joins TRBV9 to TRBJ1-4; no firm D call. The length of the CDR3 is 15 residues. The V gene's germline CDR1 is SGDLS and CDR2 YYNGEE. Trimming shortened V by 6 bases and J by 4 bases, and 16 bases separated the two germline ends. The CDR3 DNA reads TGTGCCAGCACTCTAACCGGGTCCTATAATGAAAAACTGTTTTTT. Amino acids: CASTLTGSYNEKLFF.

The count of this clone is one. The chain is built from TRBV5-1 and TRBJ1-4; TRBD1 aligns across 10 bases. Trimming at V came to 4 bases and at J to 7 bases, leaving 25 bases not matched to a gene. CDR3 length equals 21 residues. Germline V gives CDR1 SGHRS, CDR2 YFSETQ. The CDR3: CASSERPFWGQGTHLPEKLFF. CDR3 DNA: TGCGCCAGCAGCGAAAGACCTTTCTGGGGACAGGGGACCCACTTGCCTGAAAAACTGTTTTTT.